This T cell receptor (beta chain) was profiled in a study of beta chain features in type 1 diabetes. General observations from the study: Fewer junction insertions and more nucleotide deletions appeared in type 1 diabetes patients. Patients' naive, central memory and regulatory TCRB repertoires appeared more alike than those of healthy donors. Type 1 diabetes patients showed a moderate but significant shortening of TCRB CDR3s in all four CD4+ subsets.

A word on this clone: Its antigen is unidentified. The identical CDR3 is also encoded by other nucleotide sequences in the sample.

What was sequenced were expressed TCRB transcripts, since all of the isolated RNA had been reverse transcribed. Sequenced by immunoSEQ multiplex PCR; TCRdb stores in-frame clones only, minus some. Among about 260,000 clones, 68% were seen once, and the ten largest hold 0.053%. Germline V gene data show CDR1 as SGDLS and CDR2 as YYNGEE. V gave up 4 bases and J gave up 2 bases, with 9 bases separating them. This CDR3 spans 13 amino acids. Sequenced material: naive CD4+ T cells from blood. The rearrangement links TRBV9 to TRBJ2-5; D unclear. This TCR derives from a man aged 25-45 years in good health. The CDR3 loop is CASSSRGQETQYF. DNA of the CDR3: TGTGCCAGCAGCTCCCGTGGACAAGAGACCCAGTACTTC.